The TCR beta chain under discussion was sequenced for a study of T cells after yellow fever vaccination. Findings of the study overall: Sorted repertoires could include abundant contaminating clonotypes from bulk cells.

One entry per CDR3 protein results from TCRdb running MiXCR on the 5' RACE reads. The table has about 580,000 distinct CDR3 sequences, around 17% seen once. This clonotype was seen a few times. Its target is unknown. V shed 3 bases and J 6 bases; nucleotides not matched to a gene: 5. The CDR3 is 14 amino acids. Sequences were derived from PBMCs, sampled about 5 days after the first yellow fever vaccination. V usage is TRBV12-3 or TRBV12-4 and J usage is TRBJ1-5, with 7 bases that match TRBD1. The TCR sequence derives from a young man who received the YFV17D yellow fever vaccine. DNA of the CDR3: TGTGCCAGCAGTTTCCGACAGGGTATTCAGCCCCAGCATTTT. It encodes CASSFRQGIQPQHF.